This TCR beta chain was retrieved from a study of T cells in Graves' hyperthyroidism and ophthalmopathy. Study observations and caveats: Most clonotypes expanded in the thyroid (above 0.001) were also present in blood. From stable hyperthyroidism, ophthalmopathy was set apart by a 13 V-J model.

CDR3 length: 16 residues. Trimming left V 0 bases short and J 1 base short, with 12 bases between. Germline CDR1 reads MNHEY; CDR2 reads SMNVEV (reference sequence). The source material, RNA transcripts, was used to amplify TCR beta CDR3 regions. RT-PCR in the first round (using the HTBI primer set) targeted the TCR CDR3. TCRdb ran MiXCR on the multiplex PCR reads and lists one entry per CDR3 protein. The sample carries roughly 700,000 distinct CDR3 sequences, 15% to 20% recorded once. This clonotype has at least ten counts. What it recognizes is unknown. Subjects aged 18 to 65 presented with newly diagnosed hyperthyroidism of less than 2 months' duration.

The TCR was taken from a man in his fifties with Graves' hyperthyroidism. V and J are TRBV27 and TRBJ2-5; D is uncertain. Sequencing was performed on blood. CDR3 nucleotides: TGTGCCAGCAGTTTATCATGGTACCTGTTCCAAGAGACCCAGTACTTC. Amino acid sequence: CASSLSWYLFQETQYF.